This TCR beta chain comes out of a study of cytomegalovirus exposure and HLA in healthy donors (dated by TCRdb to about 2017). About the investigation overall: An earlier analysis of several hundred of the donors reported about 290 Gb of sequence data and 117 million unique TCR beta sequences from 150 million to 200 million T cells. Donor age, sex, ethnicity and CMV serostatus were compiled alongside the repertoire data. The T cell repertoires of around 730 subjects were profiled by immunosequencing and related to cytomegalovirus serostatus. The study aimed to test whether signatures of past pathogen exposure could be identified by cataloging public T cell receptors. On average, over 200,000 unique TCR beta nucleotide sequences were sequenced per donor among more than 350 genotyped donors of the cohort, with about 17% of those sequences being non-productive. Genome-wide SNP genotypes for about 65% of the roughly 700 donors were used in a later genetic analysis, which treated that subset as a discovery cohort. Both class I and class II loci were covered by HLA typing, at four-digit resolution. Typing coverage varied by locus: 629-630 donors for A, B, C, DRB1 and DQB1; approximately 520 for DQA1; more than 600 for DPA1; under 490 for DPB1. To predict cytomegalovirus infection status, the study brought together high-throughput TCR immunosequencing, statistical association of individual TCRs with disease status, and machine learning. A later analysis re-analyzed previously published TCR beta repertoires from 650 to 800 donors and added high-resolution HLA genotyping to study TCR occurrence patterns. Rather than drawing on any new phenotypic data, the later analysis identified candidate immune exposures from TCR beta sequences and the way those sequences occurred across donors. A separate validation cohort of 100 to 150 different subjects was used in addition to the 666-subject first cohort. Because of strong linkage in the cohort, roughly 5 DR-DQ haplotypes were treated as single units for association and clustering. An early release covering 550 to 650 HLA-typed donors comprised about 300 gigabases of sequencing data and tens of millions of unique TCR sequences. All discovery cohort repertoires had been generated on a single sequencing platform. In an earlier analysis of roughly 600 of the donors, high-throughput TCR beta sequencing was used to judge whether each TCR beta V gene segment behaved as functional or pseudogenic. Among the approximately 420 genotyped donors, around 81% belonged to the genetic ancestry cluster associated with self-reported Caucasian donors. General conclusions and limits of the study: Compared with the approximately 700-donor mean, donors in an Asian-associated ancestry cluster had fewer N-insertions in productive TCRs, according to a later genetic analysis. A total of 150 to 200 TCR beta chains were listed by the study as associated with cytomegalovirus. Because HLA typing was unavailable for some donors at each locus, only the typed subset was used in association tests. Strong co-occurrence of HLA alleles, especially DR and DQ, made assigning TCR associations to individual alleles difficult. The only immune exposure information available for the cohort was CMV serostatus. According to a later analysis, most CMV-associated TCR beta chains appeared to be HLA-restricted, and the HLA associations seemed to be driven largely by CMV exposure. The cohort was sequenced for TCR beta chains only, and without alpha or paired-chain data the features that could be detected were limited. Some IMGT-functional V segments, including TRBV6-2 and TRBV6-3, could not be distinguished by the 87-base-pair reads and were therefore excluded. The classifier was reported to diagnose cytomegalovirus status with high specificity and sensitivity in both the original cohort and the validation cohort. In vitro tests confirmed that a few of the cytomegalovirus-associated TCR beta chains recognize cytomegalovirus antigens. Compared with equally common non-associated chains, HLA-associated TCR beta chains in a later analysis were more clonally expanded and had lower generation probabilities. V-gene and J-gene trimming of TCR beta chains was associated with a missense DCLRE1C variant in a later genetic analysis, and the association was replicated in an independent cohort. The authors suggested that the approach could potentially be extended to other disease states and immunological phenotypes. A cluster of highly shared sequence variants was judged likely to represent a technical artifact of the sequencing pipeline. A further reported finding was that TCR beta sequences accurately predicted the HLA-A and HLA-B alleles for most subjects in the first cohort. According to a later analysis, TCR association rates differed among HLA loci, with DRB1 alleles showing the most associated TCRs and HLA-C alleles showing the fewest. The earlier analysis of some 540 of the donors excluded 15 to 20 rarely observed V segments, including chromosome 9 orphons, because counts were too low. Broadly in line with IMGT annotations, most TCR beta V segments showed up in productive rearrangements about 90% or about 30% of the time in an earlier analysis of some 590 of the donors. A later analysis reported that several top co-occurrence clusters appeared linked to parvovirus B19, influenza, CMV and Epstein-Barr virus. Specific HLA alleles were associated with more than 15,000 TCR beta sequences at a false discovery rate of 0.05 in a later analysis. Roughly uniform sequencing depth across donors was assumed in presence/absence analyses, although this assumption may not hold. Most TCR sequences were observed very rarely across donors, whereas some public TCRs were present in many individuals. Correlated functional status among segregating V segments might be attributable to linkage disequilibrium, but an unknown experimental factor could not be ruled out.

Looking up the germline V gene yields CDR1 SQVTM and CDR2 ANQGSEA. The CDR3 spans 13 residues, from the cysteine through the phenylalanine. Left in the record is the CDR3 DNA by itself, 39 bases read in frame from the first base. The cohort was made up of 650 to 700 healthy bone marrow donors. At the time of sampling, all cohort members were nominally healthy, though unrecorded immune exposures were likely present. The donor tested CMV seropositive, placing the donor among the 289 seropositive members of the cohort. Every donor gave a peripheral blood sample, and the peripheral blood mononuclear cells from that sample were used for TCR beta sequencing. The Qiagen DNeasy Blood Extraction Kit was used to extract genomic DNA from the blood cell samples. Preparation of the library involved the immunoSEQ multiplex PCR assay. For the multiplex PCR, a mixture combining 60 forward primers for TCR Vbeta segments and 13 reverse primers for TCR Jbeta segments was used. The CDR3 region of rearranged TCR beta genes was amplified from genomic DNA by a multiplex PCR assay. On the Illumina HiSeq System, the amplified TCR beta libraries were sequenced as 87-base-pair reads. As for how the authors treated the data: A later analysis tallied roughly 76 million unique TCR beta chains across the 700 or so repertoires, and roughly 11 million of those chains were shared by two or more donors. Raw reads were error-corrected and collapsed into unique sequences by a nearest-neighbor algorithm in which closely related sequences were merged to remove PCR and sequencing errors. To assign V, D and J gene segments, CDR3 sequences were aligned to IMGT reference sequences. For a sequence to be retained, a match of at least six nucleotides was required to both a V gene segment and a J gene segment. Rearrangements were classified as productive when the CDR3 lacked stop codons and remained in frame with V and J, and all other rearrangements were classified as non-productive. Following IMGT convention, CDR3 was defined as the stretch from the second conserved V-encoded cysteine up to the conserved J-encoded phenylalanine. The earlier analysis of a few hundred of the donors excluded any sequence lacking an unambiguous match to a single V gene segment. An earlier analysis of some 610 of the donors called V segments functional above 56.7% productive rearrangements and segregating when the between-donor standard deviation exceeded 5%. To diagnose cytomegalovirus status from the catalog of TCR beta chain sequences, a statistical classification framework was built. A later analysis assigned V and J genes by comparing TCR nucleotide sequences with IMGT/GENE-DB human TR gene sequences. In a later analysis, CDR3 sequences and most-parsimonious VDJ recombination scenarios were assigned using the TCRdist pipeline. A later analysis defined each TCR beta chain by its CDR3 amino acid sequence plus V-gene family, and excluded reads lacking a unique V-gene family. To address suspected cross-contamination and a sequencing artifact, a later analysis removed approximately 590 highly shared, low-generation-probability nucleotide sequences. A later analysis calculated a clonal expansion index for each public chain from normalized within-repertoire ranks of inferred template counts. Generation probabilities in a later analysis came from a VDJ recombination model fitted to out-of-frame rearrangements, and those results were checked against IGoR. A later analysis scored TCR-TCR, TCR-HLA and TCR-CMV co-occurrence with hypergeometric tests, applying a repertoire-size bias correction to TCR pairs. False discovery rates were estimated in a later analysis by permuting HLA or CMV assignments 20 times. In a later analysis, co-occurring TCRs were grouped using DBSCAN, and TCRdist sequence similarity was added for clustering within HLA-allele-positive subsets. For co-occurrence clustering, repertoires with fewer than 30,000 or more than 120,000 public chains were excluded, along with 5 or 6 repertoires with anomalous nucleotide sharing. Here the immuneACCESS table is served through TCRdb, limited to in-frame sequences with V and J called. Missing clones are a known gap in these copies; in checked studies unresolved V genes cover under half, and the rest lacks a known reason. For V, J and clone size, that table is used; D and trimming come from the DNA. The sample data list some 150,000 clones, and 60% to 85% of these were observed just once. The ten largest clones capture less than 4.5% of the sample.

A word on this clone: Its cognate antigen has yet to be identified. The record has no base qualities; no much larger clone is one base away.

Material: PBMCs. The chain is encoded by TRBV29-1 joined to TRBJ2-5, and 8 bases in between align with TRBD1. The tail of the sequence fits TRBJ2-7 better, so the J call may be wrong. The source of this sequence is a man younger than 40 in good health and CMV-seropositive. The CDR3 sequence is CSVRDRSSYEQYF. The nucleotide sequence reads as follows: TGCAGCGTTCGGGACAGGAGCTCCTACGAGCAGTACTTC.